Sequencing of this T cell receptor (beta chain) was carried out in a study of beta chain features in type 1 diabetes. Only a few counts were recorded for this clone. Its antigen is unidentified. The authors reverse transcribed all of the isolated RNA, so sequencing captured expressed TCRB transcripts. The table came from immunoSEQ multiplex PCR; TCRdb's copy has only in-frame clones and leaves some out. The sample lists under 400,000 clones, 12% to 15% occurring once. General study results and limits: More deletions and fewer insertions at VDJ junctions were found in patients with type 1 diabetes. Significant though moderate, a shortening of TCRB CDR3s appeared in all four CD4+ subsets of Type 1 diabetes patients.

The sample taken for sequencing was central memory CD4+ T cells from blood. The origin of this receptor is a man aged 25 to 40 in good health.

The CDR3 bases are TGTGCCAGCGGGACAGGGGGTATCATGGGAGCTTTCTTT. This translates into CASGTGGIMGAFF. This chain uses TRBV28 with TRBJ1-1; 11 nucleotides align to TRBD1. CDR1 and CDR2 from the germline V gene are MDHEN and SYDVKM. V lost 8 bases and J lost 10; bases outside the gene matches: 9. CDR3 length equals 13 residues.